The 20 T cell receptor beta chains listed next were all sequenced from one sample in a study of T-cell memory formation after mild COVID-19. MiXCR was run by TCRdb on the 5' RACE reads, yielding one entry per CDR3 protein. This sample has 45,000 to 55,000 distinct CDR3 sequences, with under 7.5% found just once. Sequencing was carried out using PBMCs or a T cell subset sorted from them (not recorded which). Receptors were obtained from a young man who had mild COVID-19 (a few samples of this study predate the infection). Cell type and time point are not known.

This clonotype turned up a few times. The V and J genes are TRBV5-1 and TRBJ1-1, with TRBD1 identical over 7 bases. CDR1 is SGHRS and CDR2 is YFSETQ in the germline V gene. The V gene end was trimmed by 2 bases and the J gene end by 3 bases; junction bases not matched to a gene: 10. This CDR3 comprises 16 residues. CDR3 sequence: CASSLQGHEGDTEAFF. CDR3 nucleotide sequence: TGCGCCAGCAGCTTACAGGGGCACGAGGGTGACACTGAAGCTTTCTTT.

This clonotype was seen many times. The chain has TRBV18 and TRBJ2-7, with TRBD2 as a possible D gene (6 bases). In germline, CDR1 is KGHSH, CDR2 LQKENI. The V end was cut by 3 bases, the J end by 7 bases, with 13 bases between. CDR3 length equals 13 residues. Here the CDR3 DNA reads TGTGCCAGCTCACCTTGGAGGGCGGGGGAGCAGTACTTC. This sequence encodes CASSPWRAGEQYF. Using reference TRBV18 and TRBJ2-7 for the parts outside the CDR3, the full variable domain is NAGVMQNPRHLVRRRGQEARLRCSPMKGHSHVYWYRQLPEEGLKFMVYLQKENIIDESGMPKERFSAEFPKEGPSILRIQQVVRGDSAAYFCASSPWRAGEQYFGPGTRLTVT.

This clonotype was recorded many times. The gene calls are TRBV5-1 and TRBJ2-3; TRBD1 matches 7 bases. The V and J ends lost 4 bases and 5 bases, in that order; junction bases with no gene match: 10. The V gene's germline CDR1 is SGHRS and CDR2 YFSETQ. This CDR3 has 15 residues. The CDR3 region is CASSLDRVPQDTQYF. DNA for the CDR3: TGCGCCAGCAGCCTCGACAGGGTCCCCCAAGATACGCAGTATTTT.

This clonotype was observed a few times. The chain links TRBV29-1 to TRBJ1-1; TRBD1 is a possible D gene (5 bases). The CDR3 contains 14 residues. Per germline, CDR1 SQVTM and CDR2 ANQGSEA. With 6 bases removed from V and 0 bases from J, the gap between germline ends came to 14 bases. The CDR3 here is CSVGHRLMNTEAFF. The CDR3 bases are TGCAGCGTCGGCCACAGGCTCATGAACACTGAAGCTTTCTTT.

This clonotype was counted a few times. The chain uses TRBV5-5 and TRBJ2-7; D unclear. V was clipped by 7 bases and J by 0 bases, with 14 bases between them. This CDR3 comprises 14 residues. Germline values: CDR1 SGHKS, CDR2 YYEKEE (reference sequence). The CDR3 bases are TGTGCCAGCCGTTCCCTCCCCGGCTCCTACGAGCAGTACTTC. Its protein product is CASRSLPGSYEQYF.

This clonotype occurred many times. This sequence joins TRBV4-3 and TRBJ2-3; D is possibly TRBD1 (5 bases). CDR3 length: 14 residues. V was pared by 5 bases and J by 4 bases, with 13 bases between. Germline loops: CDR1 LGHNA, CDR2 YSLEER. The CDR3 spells CASSSKAGPDTQYF. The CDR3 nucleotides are TGCGCCAGCAGCTCAAAGGCAGGGCCAGATACGCAGTATTTT.

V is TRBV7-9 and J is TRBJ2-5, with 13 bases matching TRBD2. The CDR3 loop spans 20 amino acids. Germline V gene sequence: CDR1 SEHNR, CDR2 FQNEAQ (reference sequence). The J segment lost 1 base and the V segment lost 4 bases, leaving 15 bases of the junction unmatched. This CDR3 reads CASSYKRLAGGPRSQETQYF. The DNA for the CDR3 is TGTGCCAGCAGCTATAAAAGACTAGCGGGGGGTCCACGGTCCCAAGAGACCCAGTACTTC.

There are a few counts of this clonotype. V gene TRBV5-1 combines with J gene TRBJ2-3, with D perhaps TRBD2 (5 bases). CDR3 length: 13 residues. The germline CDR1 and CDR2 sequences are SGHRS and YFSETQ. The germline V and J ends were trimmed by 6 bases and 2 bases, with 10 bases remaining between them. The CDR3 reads CASTTAATDTQYF. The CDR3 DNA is TGCGCCAGCACCACAGCGGCCACAGATACGCAGTATTTT.

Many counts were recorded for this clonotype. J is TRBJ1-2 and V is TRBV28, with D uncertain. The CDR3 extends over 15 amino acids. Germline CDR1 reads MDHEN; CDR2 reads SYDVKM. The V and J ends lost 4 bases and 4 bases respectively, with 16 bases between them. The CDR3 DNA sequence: TGTGCCAGCAGTTCCTCAGGCAGGAGACTCTATGGCTACACCTTC. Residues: CASSSSGRRLYGYTF.

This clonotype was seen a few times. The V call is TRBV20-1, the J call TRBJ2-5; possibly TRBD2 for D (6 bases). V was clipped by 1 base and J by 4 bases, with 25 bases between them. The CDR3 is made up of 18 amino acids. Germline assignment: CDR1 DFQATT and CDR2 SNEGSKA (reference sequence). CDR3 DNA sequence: TGCAGTGCTAGAGGGTTTTTTTCTTGGGGAGGAGGGGCAGAGACCCAGTACTTC. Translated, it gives CSARGFFSWGGGAETQYF.

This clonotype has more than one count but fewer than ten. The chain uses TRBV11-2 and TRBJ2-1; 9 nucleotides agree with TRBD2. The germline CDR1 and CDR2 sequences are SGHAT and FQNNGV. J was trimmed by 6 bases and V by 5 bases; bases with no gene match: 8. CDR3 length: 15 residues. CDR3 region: CASSPRSGGSNEQFF. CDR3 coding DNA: TGTGCCAGCAGCCCAAGAAGCGGGGGGTCCAATGAGCAGTTCTTC.

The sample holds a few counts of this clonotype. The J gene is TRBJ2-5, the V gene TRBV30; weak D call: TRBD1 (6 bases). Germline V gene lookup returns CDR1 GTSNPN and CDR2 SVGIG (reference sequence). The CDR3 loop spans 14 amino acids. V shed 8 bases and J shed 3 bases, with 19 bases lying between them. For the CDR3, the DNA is TGTGCCGGGGAACCGCCATCAGGGGAAGAGACCCAGTACTTC. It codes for CAGEPPSGEETQYF.

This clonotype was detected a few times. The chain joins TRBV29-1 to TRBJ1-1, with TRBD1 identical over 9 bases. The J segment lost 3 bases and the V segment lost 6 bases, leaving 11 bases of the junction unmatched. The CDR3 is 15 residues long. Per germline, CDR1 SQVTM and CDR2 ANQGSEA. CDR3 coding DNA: TGCAGCGTCGGTCACAGGGGGCATGGTGACACTGAAGCTTTCTTT. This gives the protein CSVGHRGHGDTEAFF.

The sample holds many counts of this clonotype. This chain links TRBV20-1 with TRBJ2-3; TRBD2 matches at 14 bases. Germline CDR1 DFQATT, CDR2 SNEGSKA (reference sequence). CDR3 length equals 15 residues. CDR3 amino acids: CSMRLAGGGTDTQYF. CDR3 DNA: TGCAGCATGAGACTAGCGGGGGGGGGCACAGATACGCAGTATTTT.

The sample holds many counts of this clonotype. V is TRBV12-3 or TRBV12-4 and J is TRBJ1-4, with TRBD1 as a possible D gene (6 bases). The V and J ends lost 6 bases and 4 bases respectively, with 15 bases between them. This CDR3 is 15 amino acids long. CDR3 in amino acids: CASSRGSDSNEKLFF. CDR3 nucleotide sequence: TGTGCCAGCAGCCGAGGATCGGACAGTAATGAAAAACTGTTTTTT.

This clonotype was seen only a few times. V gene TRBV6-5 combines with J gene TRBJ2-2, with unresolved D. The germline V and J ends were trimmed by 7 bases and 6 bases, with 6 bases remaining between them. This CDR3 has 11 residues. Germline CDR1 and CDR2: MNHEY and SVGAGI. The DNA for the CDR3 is TGTGCCAGCATCAAGTCCGGGGAGCTGTTTTTT. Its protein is CASIKSGELFF.

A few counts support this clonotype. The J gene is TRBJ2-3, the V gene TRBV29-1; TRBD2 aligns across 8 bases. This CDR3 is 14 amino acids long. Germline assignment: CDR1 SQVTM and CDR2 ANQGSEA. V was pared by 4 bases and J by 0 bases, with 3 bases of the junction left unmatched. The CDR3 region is CSVAGGASTDTQYF. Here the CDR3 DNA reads TGCAGCGTTGCCGGGGGGGCTAGCACAGATACGCAGTATTTT.

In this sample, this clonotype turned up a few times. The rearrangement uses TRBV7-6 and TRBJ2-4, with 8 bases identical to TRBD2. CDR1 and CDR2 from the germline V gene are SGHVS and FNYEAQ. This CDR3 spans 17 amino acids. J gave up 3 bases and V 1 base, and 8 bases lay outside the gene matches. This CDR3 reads CASSLGALRGVKNIQYF. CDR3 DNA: TGTGCCAGCAGCTTAGGGGCCTTGCGGGGGGTCAAAAACATTCAGTACTTC.

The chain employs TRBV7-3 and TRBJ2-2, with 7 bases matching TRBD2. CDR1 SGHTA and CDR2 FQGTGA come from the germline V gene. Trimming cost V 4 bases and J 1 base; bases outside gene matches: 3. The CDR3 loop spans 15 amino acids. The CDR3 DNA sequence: TGTGCCAGCAGCTCGAGCGGGGTGAACACCGGGGAGCTGTTTTTT. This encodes CASSSSGVNTGELFF.

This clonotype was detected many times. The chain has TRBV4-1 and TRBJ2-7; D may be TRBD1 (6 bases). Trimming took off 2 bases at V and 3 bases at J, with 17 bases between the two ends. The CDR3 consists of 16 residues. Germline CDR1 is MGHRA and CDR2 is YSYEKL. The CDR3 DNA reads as TGCGCCAGCAGCCAACCAACGGCCTCCAGGGGCTACGAGCAGTACTTC. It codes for CASSQPTASRGYEQYF.